This TCR beta chain was documented in a study of a mutant IDH1 vaccine in newly diagnosed glioma. Study at large: With temozolomide cycles, or 4-6 weeks after radiotherapy alone, vaccination was started. Among treated patients, about 62% were male and roughly 40% female, and mean age was approximately 40 years. Before enrollment, patients got radiotherapy alone, temozolomide alone, or mostly the combination. Study results and limitations: Patients showed vaccine-induced immune responses at a rate of more than 80%.

V was cut by 0 bases and J by 1 base, with 4 bases left in between. In germline, CDR1 is SGHKS, CDR2 YYEKEE (reference sequence). The CDR3 has 13 residues. TCRdb's table, derived via immunoSEQ multiplex PCR, lists solely in-frame clones and lacks some. The repertoire holds 45,000 to 60,000 clones, roughly 73% seen once, with about 5.2% in the top ten. Remarks on this clone: Antigen unknown.

Time point reported: week 5, during vaccination. Vaccination used 300 ug of mutant IDH1 20-mer peptide per dose, with topical imiquimod. The receptor was derived from a man in his fifties with glioma. V gene TRBV5-5 combines with J gene TRBJ2-5; D is undetermined. The source was PBMCs, collected from a glioma patient whose treatment included an IDH1 peptide vaccine. CDR3 in DNA: TGTGCCAGCAGCTTGGCCCTCCAAGAGACCCAGTACTTC. This sequence encodes CASSLALQETQYF. Together with reference TRBV5-5 and TRBJ2-5, the CDR3 gives the full variable domain: DAGVTQSPTHLIKTRGQQVTLRCSPISGHKSVSWYQQVLGQGPQFIFQYYEKEERGRGNFPDRFSARQFPNYSSELNVNALLLGDSALYLCASSLALQETQYFGPGTRLLVL.